A single sample is the source of the 20 T cell receptor beta chains below, sequenced in a study of immune evolution from preneoplasia to lung adenocarcinoma. TCRdb keeps only in-frame clones here, not all; method: immunoSEQ multiplex PCR. The sample yields some 4,500 clones, around 74% seen once. Sequenced input: FFPE minimally invasive lung adenocarcinoma tissue. All receptors derive from a person aged 60-80 years with lung adenocarcinoma.

As DNA, the CDR3 is TGCGCCAGCAGCTTGGCAGCGGGCAGCTCCTACGAGCAGTACTTC. The encoded protein is CASSLAAGSSYEQYF. J is TRBJ2-7 and V is TRBV5-1, with D possibly being TRBD2 (6 bases). V was pared by 0 bases and J by 0 bases, with 10 bases between. The germline gives CDR1 SGHRS, CDR2 YFSETQ. The CDR3 length is 15 residues.

CDR3 nucleotide sequence: TGTGCCAGCAGCAGGGACGGATTGAACACTGAAGCTTTCTTT. It encodes CASSRDGLNTEAFF. The rearrangement joins TRBV6-1 to TRBJ1-1; a weak D match, TRBD1 (5 bases). This CDR3 is built from 14 residues. The V gene lost 6 bases and the J gene lost 0 bases, with 11 bases spanning the gap. Germline V gene data show CDR1 as MNHNS and CDR2 as SASEGT.

The chain joins TRBV27 to TRBJ2-3, with a weak D call TRBD1 (7 bases). The CDR3 extends over 14 amino acids. The V gene's germline CDR1 is MNHEY and CDR2 SMNVEV (reference sequence). The V end was cut by 6 bases, the J end by 6 bases, with 16 bases between. For the CDR3, the DNA is TGTGCCAGCAGCAAGACAGGGAGGAAGGATACGCAGTATTTT. Translated, it gives CASSKTGRKDTQYF.

The chain links TRBV29-1 to TRBJ1-2; 7 positions agree with TRBD1. Germline assignment: CDR1 SQVTM and CDR2 ANQGSEA. Unmatched junction bases numbered 15, after V lost 6 bases and J lost 8 bases. The CDR3 has 14 amino acids. CDR3 protein: CSVSTARQGGGYTF. CDR3 DNA sequence: TGCAGCGTCTCGACCGCCAGACAGGGCGGAGGCTACACCTTC.

This clone showed up just once. Only one base separates this from a far larger clonotype, so it likely reflects a read error. The chain combines TRBV7-8 with TRBJ2-1; the D gene is possibly TRBD1 (6 bases). Germline V gene lookup returns CDR1 SGHVS and CDR2 FQNEAQ. The CDR3 totals 11 residues. V was clipped by 7 bases and J by 7 bases, with 8 bases between them. CDR3 DNA sequence: TGTGCCAGCAAGGGGGTGAATGAGCAGTTCTTC. This encodes CASKGVNEQFF.

This rearrangement joins TRBV5-1 to TRBJ1-3; a weak D match, TRBD1 (5 bases). CDR1 and CDR2 from the germline V gene are SGHRS and YFSETQ. This CDR3 region has 16 residues. Deletions cut 5 bases from V and 0 bases from J, with 15 bases between. The DNA for the CDR3 is TGCGCCAGCAGACAATATACAGGCCGCTCTGGAAACACCATATATTTT. This gives the protein CASRQYTGRSGNTIYF.

This chain connects TRBV30 to TRBJ2-2, with a tentative D call TRBD1 (6 bases). Trimming pared 6 bases from V and 4 bases from J, leaving 15 bases between. The CDR3 runs to 14 residues. Germline V gives CDR1 GTSNPN, CDR2 SVGIG (reference sequence). The CDR3 bases are TGTGCCTGCCAGGGGTCAAGGCTCACCGGGGAGCTGTTTTTT. Its translation: CACQGSRLTGELFF.

V gene TRBV2 combines with J gene TRBJ2-3, with 8 bases aligning to TRBD2. The germline V gene encodes CDR1 SNHLY and CDR2 FYNNEI. CDR3 length equals 13 residues. The V segment lost 6 bases and the J segment 4 bases; nucleotides outside the gene matches: 3. The CDR3 nucleotides read TGTGCCAGCAGGGGGCGGGGGGCAGATACGCAGTATTTT. Protein sequence: CASRGRGADTQYF.

This sequence joins TRBV10-3 and TRBJ1-5; D gene uncertain. Germline V gives CDR1 ENHRY, CDR2 SYGVKD. Deletions cut 11 bases from V and 4 bases from J, with 15 bases between. The CDR3 has 13 residues. CDR3: CASHMQENQPQHF. CDR3 nucleotides: TGTGCCTCCCATATGCAGGAAAATCAGCCCCAGCATTTT.

The V call is TRBV7-8, the J call TRBJ2-1, with D perhaps matching TRBD1 or TRBD2 (6 bases each). This CDR3 spans 14 amino acids. Trimming pared 3 bases from V and 7 bases from J, leaving 13 bases between. Germline values: CDR1 SGHVS, CDR2 FQNEAQ. The CDR3 bases are TGTGCCAGCAGCTTTGGGGGGCAGAGGAATGAGCAGTTCTTC. It translates to CASSFGGQRNEQFF.

The J gene is TRBJ1-2, the V gene TRBV27, with 7 bases aligning to TRBD1. Germline V CDR1 and CDR2: MNHEY, SMNVEV (reference sequence). The J segment lost 4 bases and the V segment lost 6 bases, leaving 5 bases of the junction unmatched. The CDR3 length is 13 residues. CDR3 sequence reads: CASRTGATYGYTF. The DNA for the CDR3 is TGTGCCAGCAGAACAGGGGCCACCTATGGCTACACCTTC.

The rearrangement links TRBV7-6 to TRBJ2-2; 12 bases match TRBD1. Trimming at V came to 1 base and at J to 7 bases, leaving 7 bases not matched to a gene. The CDR3 runs to 17 residues. Germline CDR1 and CDR2: SGHVS and FNYEAQ. Here the CDR3 reads CASSLVPGQGAVGELFF. The CDR3 DNA reads TGTGCCAGCAGCTTAGTCCCGGGACAGGGGGCCGTCGGGGAGCTGTTTTTT.

This clone ranks as large (0.1 to 1%). The chain has TRBV30 and TRBJ2-6; D assignment may be TRBD1 or TRBD2 (6 bases each). Germline CDR1 and CDR2: GTSNPN and SVGIG (reference sequence). This CDR3 contains 17 residues. The ends were cut back, 7 bases at V and 1 base at J, with 20 bases in the middle. CDR3 loop: CASTLGQTRSGANVLTF. CDR3 DNA: TGTGCCTCAACGTTAGGACAGACTAGATCTGGGGCCAACGTCCTGACTTTC.

The V and J genes are TRBV12-5 and TRBJ2-1; the match to TRBD1 covers 9 bases. The CDR3 length is 14 residues. V lost 5 bases to trimming and J lost 6 bases; unmatched junction nucleotides: 5. Germline assignment: CDR1 LGHNT and CDR2 FRNRAP. The CDR3 DNA sequence: TGTGCTAGTGGTAAGGGACAGGGTAGCAATGAGCAGTTCTTC. Protein sequence: CASGKGQGSNEQFF.

The chain couples TRBV18 to TRBJ2-7, with unresolved D. V lost 5 bases to trimming and J lost 1 base, with 18 bases between them. CDR3 length equals 16 residues. Germline V CDR1 and CDR2: KGHSH, LQKENI. The CDR3 spells CASSSLAPQQSYEQYF. CDR3 coding DNA: TGTGCCAGCTCATCCCTCGCTCCCCAACAGTCCTACGAGCAGTACTTC.

This chain connects TRBV10-3 to TRBJ2-1; D may be TRBD2 (6 bases). V lost 2 bases to trimming and J lost 8 bases, with 16 bases between them. The CDR3 has 15 amino acids. Germline lookup yields CDR1 ENHRY and CDR2 SYGVKD. CDR3 nucleotide sequence: TGTGCCATCAGTGAGGGGGGAGGTGGGATCTATGAGCAGTTCTTC. Translation: CAISEGGGGIYEQFF.

This clone has only a few counts. This chain links TRBV11-2 with TRBJ2-2; 8 nucleotides line up with TRBD1. The CDR3 is 17 residues long. V lost 7 bases to trimming and J lost 5 bases; unmatched junction nucleotides: 15. Germline assignment: CDR1 SGHAT and CDR2 FQNNGV. The CDR3, as DNA: TGTGCCAGCACCACCTACCCCACAGGGGGTCGAACCGGGGAGCTGTTTTTT. Protein: CASTTYPTGGRTGELFF.

The genes are TRBV4-1 and TRBJ2-1; 9 bases map to TRBD2. In germline, CDR1 is MGHRA, CDR2 YSYEKL. This CDR3 spans 18 amino acids. J was trimmed by 6 bases and V by 6 bases; bases with no gene match: 18. The DNA for the CDR3 is TGCGCCAGCAGAGACTTTGAGGCGGGAGGGCCTGAACGCAATGAGCAGTTCTTC. This sequence encodes CASRDFEAGGPERNEQFF.

In this sample, this clone turned up a few times. This chain uses TRBV5-1 with TRBJ1-1, with 10 bases lining up with TRBD1. CDR1 is SGHRS, CDR2 YFSETQ, per germline. V dropped 3 bases and J dropped 3; count of bases not matched to a gene: 2. CDR3 size: 14 residues. The CDR3 bases are TGCGCCAGCAGCTATGGGACAGGGGACACTGAAGCTTTCTTT. Its protein is CASSYGTGDTEAFF.

This clone turned up a few times. The junction and the germline gene differ at one end; a read error may be behind it. The V and J genes are TRBV30 and TRBJ1-4; the match to TRBD1 covers 7 bases. Germline CDR1 GTSNPN, CDR2 SVGIG (reference sequence). This CDR3 contains 11 residues. CDR3 sequence (DNA): TGTGCCTGGAGCGCCACCGGGACAGTGGTTTTT. Residues: CAWSATGTVVF.